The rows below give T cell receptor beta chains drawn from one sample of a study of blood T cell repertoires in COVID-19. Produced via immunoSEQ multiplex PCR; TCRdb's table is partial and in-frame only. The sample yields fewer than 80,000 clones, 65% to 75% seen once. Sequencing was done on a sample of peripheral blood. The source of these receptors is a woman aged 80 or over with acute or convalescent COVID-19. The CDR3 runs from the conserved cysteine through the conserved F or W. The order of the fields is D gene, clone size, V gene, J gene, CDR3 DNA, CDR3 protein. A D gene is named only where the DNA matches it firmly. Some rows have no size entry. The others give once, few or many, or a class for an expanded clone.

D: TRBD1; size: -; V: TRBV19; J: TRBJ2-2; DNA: TGTGCCAGTAGTATCCCCGGACAGGGCCGATCCACCGGGGAGCTGTTTTTT; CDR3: CASSIPGQGRSTGELFF
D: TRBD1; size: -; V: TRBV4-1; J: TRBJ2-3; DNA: TGCGCCAGCAGCCAAGACAGGGGGCCCCCCGATACGCAGTATTTT; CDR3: CASSQDRGPPDTQYF
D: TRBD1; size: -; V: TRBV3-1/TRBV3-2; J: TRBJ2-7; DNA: TGTGCCAGCAGCCAAGGGACAGGAGCCTACGAGCAGTACTTC; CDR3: CASSQGTGAYEQYF
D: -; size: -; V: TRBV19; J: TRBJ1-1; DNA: TGTGCCAGTAGTATGGGTCGGGGTCTCGGTATTGAAGCTTTCTTT; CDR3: CASSMGRGLGIEAFF
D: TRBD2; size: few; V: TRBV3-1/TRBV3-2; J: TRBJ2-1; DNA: TGTGCCAGCAGCCAAGACCTGGGACTAGCGGGAGCGGGTGAGCAGTTCTTC; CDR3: CASSQDLGLAGAGEQFF
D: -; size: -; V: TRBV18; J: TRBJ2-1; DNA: TGTGCCAGCTCACCAAGCAGGGACTCGGGTGAGCAGTTCTTC; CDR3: CASSPSRDSGEQFF
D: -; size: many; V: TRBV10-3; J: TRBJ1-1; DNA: TGTGCCATCAGTTCCCGGACAGCGAACACTGAAGCTTTCTTT; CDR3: CAISSRTANTEAFF
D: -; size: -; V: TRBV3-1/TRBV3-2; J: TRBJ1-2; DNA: TGTGCCAGCAGCCAAGCCCTCTATGGCTACACCTTC; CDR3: CASSQALYGYTF
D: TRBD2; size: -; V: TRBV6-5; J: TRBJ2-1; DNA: TGTGCCGGTCAGCGGGAAGGTTTCGATGAGCAGTTCTTC; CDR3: CAGQREGFDEQFF
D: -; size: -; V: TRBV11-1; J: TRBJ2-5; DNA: TGTGCCAGCACACCACCTGACAAAGAGACCCAGTACTTC; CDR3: CASTPPDKETQYF
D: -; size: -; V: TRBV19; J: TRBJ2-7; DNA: TGTGCCAGTACTAAAAAGGCGGGGCAGTTCTACGAGCAGTACTTC; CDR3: CASTKKAGQFYEQYF
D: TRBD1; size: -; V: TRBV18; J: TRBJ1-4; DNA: TGTGCCAGCTCACCGACAGGGGGCTTTGAAAAACTGTTTTTT; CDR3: CASSPTGGFEKLFF
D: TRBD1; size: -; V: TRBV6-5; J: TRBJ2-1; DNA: TGTGCCAGCAGTTATTCCGACAGGGGGCCGTACAATGAGCAGTTCTTC; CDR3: CASSYSDRGPYNEQFF
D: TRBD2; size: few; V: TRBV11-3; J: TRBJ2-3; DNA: TGTGCCAGCAGCTTCCCTGCGGGAGGGGACACAGATACGCAGTATTTT; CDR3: CASSFPAGGDTDTQYF
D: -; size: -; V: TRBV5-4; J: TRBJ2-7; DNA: TGTGCCAGCAGCACTGGCGGGGTCTCAGATCCCTACGAGCAGTACTTC; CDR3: CASSTGGVSDPYEQYF
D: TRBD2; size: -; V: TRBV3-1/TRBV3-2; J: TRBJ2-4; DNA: TGTGCCAGCAGCCACCTTAGCGGGATGATAGCCAAAAACATTCAGTACTTC; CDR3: CASSHLSGMIAKNIQYF
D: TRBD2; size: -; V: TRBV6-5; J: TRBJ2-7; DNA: TGTGCCAGCGGAACTAGCGGATCCTACGAGCAGTACTTC; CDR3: CASGTSGSYEQYF
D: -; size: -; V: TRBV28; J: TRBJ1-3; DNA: TGTGCCAGCGGGACTTCAGCTGGAAACACCATATATTTT; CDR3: CASGTSAGNTIYF
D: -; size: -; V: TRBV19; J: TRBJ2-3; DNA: TGTGCCAGTAGTCCGATTCAGGATCGGGGGACAGATACGCAGTATTTT; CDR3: CASSPIQDRGTDTQYF
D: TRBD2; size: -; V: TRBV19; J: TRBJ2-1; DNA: TGTGCCAGTAGTGCCCAGGGACTAGCGGACCACAATGAGCAGTTCTTC; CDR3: CASSAQGLADHNEQFF
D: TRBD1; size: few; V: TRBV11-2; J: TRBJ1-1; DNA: TGTGCCAGCAGCTCCTTCGACAGGGGAGGCGCTTTCTTT; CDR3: CASSSFDRGGAFF
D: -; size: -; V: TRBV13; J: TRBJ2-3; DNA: TGTGCCAGCAGCCCCCTGGGGGAGGACCGACGGAACACAGATACGCAGTATTTT; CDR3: CASSPLGEDRRNTDTQYF
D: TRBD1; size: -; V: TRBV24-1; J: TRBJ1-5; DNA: TGTGCCACCAGTGGGACAGGGCCCAATCAGCCCCAGCATTTT; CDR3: CATSGTGPNQPQHF
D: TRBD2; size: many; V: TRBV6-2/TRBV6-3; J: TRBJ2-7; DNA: TGTGCCAGCAGTTACGGAGCGGGACTGGACGAGCAGTACTTC; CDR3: CASSYGAGLDEQYF
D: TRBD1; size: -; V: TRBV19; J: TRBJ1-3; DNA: TGTGCCAGCGGGACAGGGGCTCTTTCTGGAAACACCATATATTTT; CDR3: CASGTGALSGNTIYF
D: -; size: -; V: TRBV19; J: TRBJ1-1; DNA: TGTGCCAGTAGTATGTACAGAGAGAACACTGAAGCTTTCTTT; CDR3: CASSMYRENTEAFF
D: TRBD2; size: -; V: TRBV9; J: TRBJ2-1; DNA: TGTGCCAGCAGCGTAGACCCGACTAGCGGTTACAATGAGCAGTTCTTC; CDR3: CASSVDPTSGYNEQFF
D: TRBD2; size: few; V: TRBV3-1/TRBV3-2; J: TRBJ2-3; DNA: TGTGCCAGCAGCCCACCCAGCGCGGGAGTCGCGGGGACAGATACGCAGTATTTT; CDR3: CASSPPSAGVAGTDTQYF
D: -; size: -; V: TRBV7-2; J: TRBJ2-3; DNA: TGTGCCAGCAGCTCGACGGGAAGCACAGATACGCAGTATTTT; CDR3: CASSSTGSTDTQYF
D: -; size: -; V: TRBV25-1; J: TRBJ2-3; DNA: TGTGCCAGCAGTGGGGACTGGGGCACAGATACGCAGTATTTT; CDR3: CASSGDWGTDTQYF
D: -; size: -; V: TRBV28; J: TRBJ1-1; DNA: TGTGCCAGCAGTTTGCCAAACTCTATGAACACTGAAGCTTTCTTT; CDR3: CASSLPNSMNTEAFF
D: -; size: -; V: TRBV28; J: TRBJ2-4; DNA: TGTGCCAGCAGTCCGCCTTCTGCCGGGAATTTTTTTCAGTACTTC; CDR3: CASSPPSAGNFFQYF
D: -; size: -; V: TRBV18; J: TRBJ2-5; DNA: TGTGCCAGCTCACCGTCCGTCTCCCAAGAGACCCAGTACTTC; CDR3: CASSPSVSQETQYF
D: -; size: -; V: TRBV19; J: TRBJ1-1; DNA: TGTGCCAGTAGTATAGAAACAGGGTTAAGTGAAGCTTTCTTT; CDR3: CASSIETGLSEAFF
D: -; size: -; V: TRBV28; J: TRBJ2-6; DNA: TGTGCCAGCAGTTTCGCAGGGTCTGGGGCCAACGTCCTGACTTTC; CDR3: CASSFAGSGANVLTF
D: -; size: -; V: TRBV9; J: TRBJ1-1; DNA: TGTGCCAGCAGCGTAGGAGAGGGAGACGAAGCTTTCTTT; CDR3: CASSVGEGDEAFF
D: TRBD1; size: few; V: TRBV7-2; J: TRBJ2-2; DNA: TGTGCCAGCAGCTTGCACAGGGGCAACACCGGGGAGCTGTTTTTT; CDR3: CASSLHRGNTGELFF
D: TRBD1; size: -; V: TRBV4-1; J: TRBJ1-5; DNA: TGCGCCAGCAGCCAATATGACAGGGGAAATCAGCCCCAGCATTTT; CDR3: CASSQYDRGNQPQHF
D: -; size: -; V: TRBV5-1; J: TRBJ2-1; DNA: TGCGCCAGCAGCTGGAGGACAGACCCTAATGAGCAGTTCTTC; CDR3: CASSWRTDPNEQFF
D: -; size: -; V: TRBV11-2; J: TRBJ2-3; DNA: TGTGCCAGCAGCCGTTCCGGGAGTCCCGCAGATACGCAGTATTTT; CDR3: CASSRSGSPADTQYF
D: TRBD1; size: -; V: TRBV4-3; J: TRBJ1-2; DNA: TGCGCCAGCAGCCAAGAAGGGACAGGGGCTGATGGCTACACCTTC; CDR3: CASSQEGTGADGYTF